This T cell receptor beta chain was sequenced in a study of shared clonotypes between healthy human individuals. Across the whole study: Each donor contributed plates that comprised three CD4 naive, three CD4 memory, two CD8 naive and one CD8 memory. Study-level findings and limits: Naive subsets usually exceeded memory subsets in estimated richness.

This CDR3 has 16 amino acids. V was cut by 5 bases and J by 2 bases, with 16 bases left in between. CDR1 and CDR2 from the germline V gene are MDHEN and SYDVKM. Data came from immunoSEQ multiplex PCR; TCRdb stores just in-frame clones and leaves some out. The sample has about 590,000 clones; about 95% are singletons. In the naive CD8 group, cells lacked CD45RO and were positively selected for CCR7, so terminally differentiated effector memory CD45RA+ cells were left out. All donors were healthy HIV-negative adults lacking recent acute infections or vaccinations. This clone was counted once. Its antigen remains unidentified.

The source material was naive CD8+ T cells sorted from blood. The TCR was taken from a woman aged 25 to 39 in good health. The chain recombines TRBV28 with TRBJ2-1; D is possibly TRBD1 (6 bases). In DNA, the CDR3 is TGTGCCAGCAGTCCCCGGACAGTACTTCCCTACAATGAGCAGTTCTTC. This encodes CASSPRTVLPYNEQFF.